This T cell receptor (beta chain) was sequenced for a study of cytomegalovirus exposure and HLA in healthy donors. Whole-study results and caveats: Reported performance of the classifier showed diagnosis of cytomegalovirus status with high specificity and sensitivity. Most observed TCR sequences were rare, whereas some public TCRs were detected in many donors.

This CDR3 is 15 amino acids long. V lost 4 bases, J lost 7 bases, and 9 bases stayed unmatched. Germline V CDR1 and CDR2: SGHNT, YYREEE (reference sequence). The donors were members of the validation cohort, which comprised 90 to 150 subjects and was separate from the first cohort of more than 500 subjects. Turning to this clone: As yet, its antigen is unknown.

The assay was immunoSEQ multiplex PCR, and TCRdb's table has in-frame clones only and misses some. The sample records about 110,000 clones, roughly 89% being singletons. This receptor was obtained from a woman aged 18-29 years in good health and CMV-seronegative. The sequencing sample was made of PBMCs. The chain uses TRBV5-4 and TRBJ2-1; 9 bases line up with TRBD1. The CDR3, as DNA: TGTGCCAGCAGCCCACGGACAGGGGATTTGAATGAGCAGTTCTTC. It yields the protein CASSPRTGDLNEQFF.